A single sample gave rise to the 6 T cell receptor beta chains below, sequenced in a study of blood T cell repertoires in COVID-19. Produced via immunoSEQ multiplex PCR; TCRdb's table is partial and in-frame only. This sample has about 200,000 clones, with 86% found just once. The sequencing input was peripheral blood. All receptors come from a young man who had recovered from COVID-19.

The V gene is TRBV24-1, the J gene TRBJ2-7, with D maybe TRBD1 (5 bases). The germline CDR1 and CDR2 sequences are KGHDR and SFDVKD. The CDR3 has 15 residues. Trimming shortened V by 5 bases and J by 3 bases, and 16 bases separated the two germline ends. The CDR3 coding sequence is TGTGCCACCAGTGTCCTCAGGGCAGTCCTCTACGAGCAGTACTTC. Translated, it gives CATSVLRAVLYEQYF.

The chain has TRBV9 and TRBJ2-7; tentatively, D is TRBD1 (6 bases). This CDR3 spans 14 amino acids. Per the germline V gene, CDR1 is SGDLS and CDR2 is YYNGEE. V was pared by 4 bases and J by 6 bases, with 17 bases between. The chain's CDR3 is CASSLQGGVGEQYF. Here the CDR3 DNA reads TGTGCCAGCAGCCTACAGGGTGGGGTTGGCGAGCAGTACTTC.

At least ten counts were recorded for this clone. V usage is TRBV5-1 and J usage is TRBJ2-7; possible D gene TRBD2, 7 bases. V lost 3 bases to trimming and J lost 2 bases, with 12 bases between them. The CDR3 has 14 amino acids. CDR1 and CDR2 from the germline V gene are SGHRS and YFSETQ. The CDR3 region has the DNA TGCGCCAGCAGCTCCGGGGAGGGGGCCTACGAGCAGTACTTC. Translation gives CASSSGEGAYEQYF.

This clone was seen a single time. This chain links TRBV5-4 with TRBJ1-5; D unresolved. V was clipped by 3 bases and J by 6 bases, with 13 bases between them. The CDR3 is 14 residues long. The germline CDR1 and CDR2 sequences are SGHNT and YYREEE (reference sequence). The CDR3 DNA reads TGTGCCAGCAGCTCCAGTCCGGAGGGTCAGCCCCAGCATTTT. Translated, it gives CASSSSPEGQPQHF.

The chain combines TRBV19 with TRBJ2-1; 8 nucleotides align to TRBD2. V gave up 11 bases and J gave up 2 bases; unmatched junction bases: 11. The germline CDR1 and CDR2 sequences are LNHDA and SQIVND (reference sequence). This CDR3 has 15 amino acids. The CDR3 sequence is CAATRSGGTYNEQFF. The CDR3 bases are TGTGCCGCCACCCGCAGCGGGGGTACCTACAATGAGCAGTTCTTC. Full variable domain (missing parts from reference TRBV19 and TRBJ2-1): DGGITQSPKYLFRKEGQNVTLSCEQNLNHDAMYWYRQDPGQGLRLIYYSQIVNDFQKGDIAEGYSVSREKKESFPLTVTSAQKNPTAFYLCAATRSGGTYNEQFFGPGTRLTVL.

The V call is TRBV19, the J call TRBJ1-4; 11 bases are a match to TRBD1. The CDR3 loop spans 13 amino acids. Per the germline V gene, CDR1 is LNHDA and CDR2 is SQIVND (reference sequence). After removal of 9 bases from V and 6 bases from J, the junction contained 3 bases not matched to a gene. The CDR3 DNA reads as TGTGCCAGCGAGGACAGGGGGCATGAAAAACTGTTTTTT. Translation: CASEDRGHEKLFF.